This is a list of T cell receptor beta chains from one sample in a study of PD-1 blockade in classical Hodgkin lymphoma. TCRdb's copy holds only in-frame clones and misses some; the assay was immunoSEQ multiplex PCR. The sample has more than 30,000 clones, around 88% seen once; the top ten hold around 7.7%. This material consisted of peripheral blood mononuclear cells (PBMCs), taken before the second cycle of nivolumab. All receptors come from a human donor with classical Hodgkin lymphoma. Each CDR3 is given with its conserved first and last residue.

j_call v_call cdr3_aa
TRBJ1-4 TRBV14 CASSPTSGTGNEKLFF
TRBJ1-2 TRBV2 CASIRRTGYGYTF
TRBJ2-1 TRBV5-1 CASSLEGSWNEQFF
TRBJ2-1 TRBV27 CASSTRIINEQFF
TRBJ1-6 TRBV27 CASNPRRGNNSPLHF
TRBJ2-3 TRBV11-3 CASSLVMTDTQYF
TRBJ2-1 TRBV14 CASSYLAGSSYNEQFF
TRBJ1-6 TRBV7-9 CASSLARDRRTPLHF
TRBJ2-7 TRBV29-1 CSVEGVGYEQYF
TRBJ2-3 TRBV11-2 CASSFTAGGPSTDTQYF
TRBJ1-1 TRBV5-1 CASSLGENTEAFF
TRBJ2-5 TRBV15 CATIKGAGRAGGETQYF
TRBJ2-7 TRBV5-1 CASSLLRSYEQYF
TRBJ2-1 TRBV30 CAWSAGGPTNEQFF
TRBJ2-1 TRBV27 CASSFGSGTSGRGADEQFF
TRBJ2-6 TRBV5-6 CASSFRSSGANVLTF
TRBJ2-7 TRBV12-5 CASGRTGIPPLEQYF
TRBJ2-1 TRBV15 CATGGDGSALYNEQFF
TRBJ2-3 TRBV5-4 CASSLVSSGITDTQYF
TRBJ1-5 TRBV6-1 CASSEFGQGRGNQPQHF
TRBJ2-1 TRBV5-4 CASSLVGQGYEQFF
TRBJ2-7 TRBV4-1 CASSQPTSGYYEQYF
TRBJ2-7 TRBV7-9 CASSLGGGTYEQYF
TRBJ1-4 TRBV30 CAWNRFPGQGAHYEKLFF
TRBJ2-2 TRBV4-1 CASSREGLPNTGELFF
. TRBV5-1 CASSLGRTSGRDEQYF
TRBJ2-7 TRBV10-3 CAISEGGLARDEQYF
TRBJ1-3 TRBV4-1 CASSQVAQNGNTIYF
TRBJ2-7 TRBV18 CASSSLFRVGEQYF
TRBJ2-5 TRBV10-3 CAISGRTSGYQETQYF
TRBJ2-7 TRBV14 CASSQDRVDRASYEQYF
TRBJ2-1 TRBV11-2 CASSLTGSSYNEQFF
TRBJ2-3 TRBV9 CARRSLGVDTQYF
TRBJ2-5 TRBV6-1 CASSAQGARQETQYF
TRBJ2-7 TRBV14 CASSRKGASSYEQYF
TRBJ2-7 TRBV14 CASSGDAYEQYF
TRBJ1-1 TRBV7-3 CASSFSSGMGTEAFF
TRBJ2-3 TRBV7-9 CASTNWGGNTQYF
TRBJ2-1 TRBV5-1 CASSLEGNYEQFF
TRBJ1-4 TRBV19 CASSTGTGSSNEKLFF
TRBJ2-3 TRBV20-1 CSVSDTQYF
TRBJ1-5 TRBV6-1 CASGRDQPQHF
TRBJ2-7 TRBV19 CASSILARSSYEQYF
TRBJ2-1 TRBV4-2 CASSQEGTRDYNEQFF
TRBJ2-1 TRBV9 CASSAGEGLAVNEQFF
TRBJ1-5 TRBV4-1 CASSQDGGYSNQPQHF
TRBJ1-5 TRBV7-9 CASSLVERGRGQPQHF
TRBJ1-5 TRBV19 CASRPDRGRGLSNQPQHF
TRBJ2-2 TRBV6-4 CASSDDPHTGELFF
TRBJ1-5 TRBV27 CASSSQDNQPQHF
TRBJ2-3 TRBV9 CASSGNPKTSGRTSDTQYF
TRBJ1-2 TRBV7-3 CASSPDRMNYGYTF
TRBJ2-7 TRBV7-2 CASSFGWGGRFSYEQYF